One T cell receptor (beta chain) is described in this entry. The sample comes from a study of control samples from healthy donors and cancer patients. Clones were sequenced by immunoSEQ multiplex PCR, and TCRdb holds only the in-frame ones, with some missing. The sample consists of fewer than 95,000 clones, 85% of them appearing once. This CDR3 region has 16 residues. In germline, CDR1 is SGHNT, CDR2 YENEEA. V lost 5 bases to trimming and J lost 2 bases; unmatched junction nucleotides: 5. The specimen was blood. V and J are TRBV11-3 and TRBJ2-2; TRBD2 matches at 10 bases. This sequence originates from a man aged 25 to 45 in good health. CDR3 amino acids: CASSIRTSGNTGELFF. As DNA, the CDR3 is TGTGCCAGCAGCATTAGGACTAGCGGTAACACCGGGGAGCTGTTTTTT. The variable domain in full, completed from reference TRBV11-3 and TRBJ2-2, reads EAGVVQSPRYKIIEKKQPVAFWCNPISGHNTLYWYLQNLGQGPELLIRYENEEAVDDSQLPKDRFSAERLKGVDSTLKIQPAELGDSAVYLCASSIRTSGNTGELFFGEGSRLTVL.